The 22 T cell receptor beta chains in this list originate from one sample, sequenced in a study of CD8 T cells in Susac syndrome. RNA amounts of about 0.5 to 1 ug underwent reverse transcription with random hexamers. TCRdb reprocessed the immunoSEQ multiplex PCR reads with MiXCR, giving one entry per CDR3 protein. Here the sample spans approximately 120,000 distinct CDR3 sequences, about 93% being singletons. Sequencing was done on a sample of CD8+ T cells from PBMCs. The receptor source for this set is a human donor with multiple sclerosis.

CDR3 coding DNA: TGTGCCAGTCTTGGGGTGATAGGGGGCTACACCTTC. It codes for CASLGVIGGYTF. This chain uses TRBV19 with TRBJ1-2; no reliable D call. Germline V CDR1 and CDR2: LNHDA, SQIVND (reference sequence). Trimming took off 8 bases at V and 8 bases at J, with 15 bases between the two ends. There are 12 residues in the CDR3.

The chain couples TRBV4-1 to TRBJ1-1; D is ambiguous. The CDR3 loop spans 16 amino acids. V lost 0 bases and J 7 bases, leaving 18 bases between the germline ends. Germline loops: CDR1 MGHRA, CDR2 YSYEKL. CDR3 in DNA: TGCGCCAGCAGCCAAGATCCAGGACTTCTTGCCGATGAAGCTTTCTTT. It is translated as CASSQDPGLLADEAFF.

This sequence joins TRBV7-7 and TRBJ2-1; D may correspond to TRBD1 or TRBD2 (5 bases each). Germline assignment: CDR1 SSHAT and CDR2 FNYEAQ (reference sequence). V was clipped by 5 bases and J by 2 bases, with 13 bases between them. The CDR3 consists of 15 residues. CDR3 residues: CASSPSPGPYNEQFF. The CDR3 region has the DNA TGTGCCAGCAGCCCATCCCCGGGACCCTACAATGAGCAGTTCTTC.

This rearrangement joins TRBV7-2 to TRBJ1-5; maybe TRBD1 (5 bases). Germline CDR1 SGHTA, CDR2 FQGNSA. Trimming shortened V by 5 bases and J by 0 bases, and 11 bases separated the two germline ends. CDR3 length equals 15 residues. The CDR3 spells CASSPGPYSNQPQHF. The CDR3 DNA is TGTGCCAGCAGCCCGGGGCCATATAGCAATCAGCCCCAGCATTTT.

The chain uses TRBV7-6 and TRBJ2-4, with D possibly being TRBD2 (6 bases). The CDR3 is 13 residues long. Germline-derived CDR1 and CDR2 are SGHVS and FNYEAQ. V was pared by 5 bases and J by 6 bases, with 11 bases between. The CDR3 loop reads CASSRGTPNIQYF. The CDR3 DNA sequence: TGTGCCAGCAGCCGCGGGACTCCAAACATTCAGTACTTC. Supplemented by reference TRBV7-6 and TRBJ2-4, the full variable domain reads GAGVSQSPRYKVTKRGQDVALRCDPISGHVSLYWYRQALGQGPEFLTYFNYEAQQDKSGLPNDRFSAERPEGSISTLTIQRTEQRDSAMYRCASSRGTPNIQYFGAGTRLSVL.

The V call is TRBV12-3 or TRBV12-4, the J call TRBJ1-3; 10 nucleotides match TRBD1. CDR3 length: 16 amino acids. J gave up 4 bases and V 6 bases, and 9 bases lay outside the gene matches. The chain's CDR3 is CASSLLGTGEGNTIYF. Here the CDR3 DNA reads TGTGCCAGCAGCCTACTCGGGACAGGGGAAGGAAACACCATATATTTT.

CDR3 sequence reads: CASSYGEGLGGNTIYF. In DNA, the CDR3 is TGTGCCAGCAGTTACGGCGAGGGGCTCGGGGGAAACACCATATATTTT. The chain carries TRBV6-5 and TRBJ1-3; D is possibly TRBD1 (5 bases). Germline CDR1 reads MNHEY; CDR2 reads SVGAGI. The ends were cut back, 2 bases at V and 4 bases at J, with 15 bases in the middle. The CDR3 length is 16 residues.

J is TRBJ2-6 and V is TRBV7-9; no definite D call. Germline assignment: CDR1 SEHNR and CDR2 FQNEAQ (reference sequence). The CDR3 consists of 17 residues. V lost 1 base and J lost 0, with 10 bases in between. The CDR3 is CASSLGALDSGANVLTF. The CDR3 DNA follows: TGTGCCAGCAGCTTAGGCGCGCTAGACTCTGGGGCCAACGTCCTGACTTTC.

The genes are TRBV27 and TRBJ1-2; a possible D gene is TRBD1 (5 bases). The germline V gene has CDR1 MNHEY and CDR2 SMNVEV (reference sequence). The CDR3 is made up of 13 amino acids. Between the trimmed V and J ends, which lost 6 bases and 6 bases, there was a span of 14 bases. CDR3 DNA: TGTGCCAGCAGCCCTGGGACCTACAATGGCTACACCTTC. It encodes CASSPGTYNGYTF.

This rearrangement joins TRBV27 to TRBJ1-5, with a tentative D call TRBD1 (6 bases). This CDR3 is 14 amino acids long. V was pared by 3 bases and J by 2 bases, with 8 bases between. Germline V gene sequence: CDR1 MNHEY, CDR2 SMNVEV (reference sequence). Here the CDR3 reads CASSFTGRNQPQHF. Written as DNA, the CDR3 is TGTGCCAGCAGTTTCACAGGGCGCAATCAGCCCCAGCATTTT.

The chain couples TRBV5-1 to TRBJ2-2, with D tentatively TRBD1 (6 bases). The CDR3 loop spans 16 amino acids. V dropped 4 bases and J dropped 3 bases, with 16 bases sitting between them. Germline CDR1 is SGHRS and CDR2 is YFSETQ. CDR3 coding DNA: TGCGCCAGCAGCCTTCTCGGGACACTTTACACCGGGGAGCTGTTTTTT. Protein: CASSLLGTLYTGELFF.

This clonotype appeared a single time. The chain uses TRBV28 and TRBJ1-5; no reliable D call. V was trimmed by 3 bases and J by 6 bases, leaving 9 bases between them. Germline-derived CDR1 and CDR2 are MDHEN and SYDVKM. This CDR3 has 13 amino acids. CDR3 DNA sequence: TGTGCCAGCAGTTTGTCGTCGCTTCAGCCCCAGCATTTT. This codes for CASSLSSLQPQHF.

The rearrangement links TRBV13 to TRBJ2-1, with TRBD1 matching 10 bases. There are 15 residues in the CDR3. Per germline, CDR1 PRHDT and CDR2 FYEKMQ (reference sequence). V dropped 4 bases and J dropped 5; count of bases not matched to a gene: 5. DNA of the CDR3: TGTGCCAGCAGCTCCCTCGGACAGGGGGACAATGAGCAGTTCTTC. Translating gives CASSSLGQGDNEQFF.

The V and J genes are TRBV2 and TRBJ2-7; 11 nucleotides agree with TRBD2. There are 17 residues in the CDR3. V lost 7 bases to trimming and J lost 6 bases; unmatched junction nucleotides: 17. The germline V gene has CDR1 SNHLY and CDR2 FYNNEI. CDR3 sequence: CASIPDRGELAGVEQYF. The CDR3 DNA sequence: TGTGCCAGCATTCCTGACAGGGGTGAACTAGCGGGAGTCGAGCAGTACTTC.

The genes are TRBV29-1 and TRBJ1-4; TRBD1 aligns across 8 bases. CDR1 and CDR2 (germline): SQVTM, ANQGSEA. The CDR3 length is 13 residues. J was trimmed by 8 bases and V by 5 bases; bases with no gene match: 7. As DNA, the CDR3 is TGCAGCGTTCCCGGACAGGGAAGGGAAAAACTGTTTTTT. Residues: CSVPGQGREKLFF.

The DNA for the CDR3 is TGTGCCAGCAGCGGGGGACTAGCGTCCTACAATGAGCAGTTCTTC. Residues: CASSGGLASYNEQFF. V usage is TRBV9 and J usage is TRBJ2-1; 10 nucleotides align to TRBD2. The germline V gene has CDR1 SGDLS and CDR2 YYNGEE. The V segment lost 3 bases and the J segment 1 base; nucleotides outside the gene matches: 1. The CDR3 covers 15 residues.

The gene calls are TRBV27 and TRBJ1-1; no definite D call. Trimming pared 4 bases from V and 4 bases from J, leaving 7 bases between. This CDR3 spans 12 amino acids. The V gene's germline CDR1 is MNHEY and CDR2 SMNVEV (reference sequence). The CDR3 sequence: CASSSSVTEAFF. In DNA form, the CDR3 reads TGTGCCAGCAGTTCCAGTGTCACTGAAGCTTTCTTT.

The chain links TRBV5-6 to TRBJ2-4, with a possible D match to TRBD1 (6 bases). CDR1 SGHDT and CDR2 YYEEEE come from the germline V gene. V was pared by 3 bases and J by 5 bases, with 9 bases between. This CDR3 is 13 amino acids long. In DNA form, the CDR3 reads TGTGCCAGCAGCTCAGGGGTTGAAAACATTCAGTACTTC. Translating gives CASSSGVENIQYF.

Concerning this clonotype: One junction end disagrees with the germline gene, perhaps due to a read error. V usage is TRBV19 and J usage is TRBJ1-2; no firm D call. Germline CDR1 is LNHDA and CDR2 is SQIVND (reference sequence). The CDR3 consists of 10 residues. CDR3 DNA: TGTGCCAGTAGTTCTCGACATCCAGTCTTC. Its protein is CASSSRHPVF.

In this sample, this clonotype turned up once. The genes are TRBV7-2 and TRBJ2-1; the match to TRBD2 covers 7 bases. This CDR3 is built from 15 residues. V lost 5 bases to trimming and J lost 4 bases; unmatched junction nucleotides: 8. Germline CDR1 is SGHTA and CDR2 is FQGNSA. CDR3 nucleotides: TGTGCCAGCAGCGGGCGGGACTACGATTACAATGAGCAGTTCTTC. This codes for CASSGRDYDYNEQFF.

The chain is built from TRBV5-1 and TRBJ1-2, with D hard to call. The CDR3 consists of 15 residues. CDR1 and CDR2 from the germline V gene are SGHRS and YFSETQ. The germline V and J ends were trimmed by 0 bases and 4 bases, with 13 bases remaining between them. CDR3: CASSLEGYESYGYTF. The DNA of the CDR3 is TGCGCCAGCAGCTTGGAAGGATACGAGAGCTATGGCTACACCTTC.

V gene TRBV6-5 combines with J gene TRBJ1-2; the D gene is possibly TRBD1 (5 bases). V was trimmed by 5 bases and J by 6 bases, leaving 13 bases between them. CDR1 MNHEY and CDR2 SVGAGI come from the germline V gene. The CDR3 is 13 residues long. As DNA, the CDR3 is TGTGCCAGCAGTCTAGACGCAGGGAATGGCTACACCTTC. Translation: CASSLDAGNGYTF.